This entry describes one TCR beta chain. Its antigen is not identified. The data were taken from a study of vaccination and CD4 T cells after COVID-19. The overall study: Cells were stimulated with overlapping spike peptides from SARS-CoV-2, HCoV-NL63, HCoV-OC43 and HCoV-229E. Culture controls were given either a CEFX pool, an HIV-1 Nef pool, or no peptide.

The CDR3 extends over 16 amino acids. Trimming removed 2 bases from V and 4 bases from J, with 12 bases in between. Sequencing of cultured CD4+ T cell DNA used the Oncomine TCR Beta short-read assay. In TCRdb, the PCR reads were re-called with MiXCR into one record per CDR3 protein. The sample lists around 16,000 distinct CDR3 sequences, 44% seen once, with 3.7% in the top ten. Treatment of the sample: roughly ten-day PBMC culture with coronavirus spike peptide pools or control peptides (ViraFEST assay). After expanding antigen-specific T cells with peptide pools, ViraFEST sequenced their TCRs. Positive PCR dates ranged from March to December 2020; these dates predated US Alpha, Beta and Delta variants.

J is TRBJ2-6 and V is TRBV12-3 or TRBV12-4, with TRBD1 as a possible D gene (5 bases). This TCR was sampled from a human donor who had recovered from COVID-19. Sequenced input: CD4+ T cells from blood, cultured in vitro. The CDR3 coding sequence is TGTGCCAGCAGTTTAACTGGGGCGTACGGGGCCAACGTCCTGACTTTC. Translation: CASSLTGAYGANVLTF.